A selection of T cell receptor beta chains follows, all from one sample in a study of control samples from healthy donors and cancer patients. Clones were sequenced by immunoSEQ multiplex PCR, and TCRdb holds only the in-frame ones, with some missing. The sample has 55,000 to 85,000 clones, just under 90% seen once. The specimen sequenced was PBMCs. These receptors were taken from a man aged 55 to 70 with lung cancer. Both conserved end residues are part of each CDR3. Each record gives: D gene, clone size, V gene, J gene, CDR3 DNA, CDR3 protein. D genes are given only for firm matches. Clone size appears in some rows only: once, few, many, or a class for an expanded clone.

TRBD1	-	TRBV10-2	TRBJ1-5	TGCGCCAGCAGTGAGTCGACAGGGGAGGACCAGCCCCAGCATTTT	CASSESTGEDQPQHF
TRBD1	-	TRBV15	TRBJ2-3	TGTGCCACCAGCAGAGAAGGGGGCCTTGGAGATACGCAGTATTTT	CATSREGGLGDTQYF
-	-	TRBV12-3/TRBV12-4	TRBJ2-3	TGTGCCAGCAGTTCACTCCGGACAGCCGAGCAGTATTTT	CASSSLRTAEQYF
-	-	TRBV7-9	TRBJ1-6	TGTGCCAGCAGCTTAGAAGGGGGGAACAATTCACCCCTCCACTTT	CASSLEGGNNSPLHF
-	-	TRBV7-3	TRBJ1-6	TGTGCCAGCAGCTTATGGGCAGGGAGCGATTCACCCCTCCACTTT	CASSLWAGSDSPLHF
-	-	TRBV6-5	TRBJ1-2	TGTGCCAGCAGTTACTCGGAGAGGGGTGGCTACACCTTC	CASSYSERGGYTF
TRBD2	-	TRBV2	TRBJ2-3	TGTGCCAGCGCGGGGGGCCCCGCAGATACGCAGTATTTT	CASAGGPADTQYF
-	-	TRBV2	TRBJ2-5	TGTGCCAGCAGGCTAAAGACCCAGTACTTC	CASRLKTQYF
-	-	TRBV2	TRBJ1-4	TGTGCCAGCAACCCAACGGGAGGGCGAGGAAAACTGTTTTTT	CASNPTGGRGKLFF
-	-	TRBV11-3	TRBJ2-5	TGTGCCAGCAGCCCCAAATACCAATCTGGGCAAGAGACCCAGTACTTC	CASSPKYQSGQETQYF
-	-	TRBV3-1/TRBV3-2	TRBJ2-7	TGTGCCAGCAGCCAAGATCGGATGAGGGGAAGGTTCTCCTACGAGCAGTACTTC	CASSQDRMRGRFSYEQYF
TRBD2	-	TRBV5-1	TRBJ2-3	TGCGCCAGCAGCTTGGATGGGCGGGGGGCCACAGATACGCAGTATTTT	CASSLDGRGATDTQYF
TRBD2	-	TRBV2	TRBJ2-5	TGTGCCAGCAGTATACTAGCGGGAGAGTACCAAGAGACCCAGTACTTC	CASSILAGEYQETQYF
-	once	TRBV5-5	TRBJ1-2	TGTGCCAGCAGCTTAATGTTTTCGGGGGGAACTAACTATGGCTACACCTTC	CASSLMFSGGTNYGYTF
-	-	TRBV27	TRBJ1-1	TGTGCCAGCAGTGGATCGACAGCGAACACTGAAGCTTTCTTT	CASSGSTANTEAFF
-	-	TRBV15	TRBJ2-7	TGTGCCACCAGCGGGGGACTGGCGGTATCCTACGAGCAGTACTTC	CATSGGLAVSYEQYF
TRBD1	-	TRBV3-1/TRBV3-2	TRBJ1-2	TGTGCCAGCAGACCTCAGGGGGTGGTTGGCTACACCTTC	CASRPQGVVGYTF
-	-	TRBV6-5	TRBJ1-5	TGTGCCAGCGGTATTATAGGAAGCAATCAGCCCCAGCATTTT	CASGIIGSNQPQHF
-	-	TRBV12-5	TRBJ1-5	TGTGCTAGTGGTTTGGGGGGAGCTCTGGGAGAGCCCCAGCATTTT	CASGLGGALGEPQHF
-	-	TRBV18	TRBJ2-5	TGTGCCAGCTCACAAAATAAGGATGAGACCCAGTACTTC	CASSQNKDETQYF
-	-	TRBV9	TRBJ1-6	TGTGCCAGCAGTTGGTCCCCTGGCGAATCACCCCTCCACTTT	CASSWSPGESPLHF
-	-	TRBV2	TRBJ2-3	TGTGCCAGCAGCTATAACCCCGGGGCCACAGATACGCAGTATTTT	CASSYNPGATDTQYF
-	-	TRBV9	TRBJ1-4	TGTGCCAGCAGCGTAGCTACGGAGAGACGGGCTAATGAAAAACTGTTTTTT	CASSVATERRANEKLFF
-	-	TRBV2	TRBJ2-5	TGTGCCACCTCTAGGACAGTCCGCGGTTTAGAGACCCAGTACTTC	CATSRTVRGLETQYF
TRBD2	-	TRBV3-1/TRBV3-2	TRBJ2-5	TGTGCCAGCAGCCAAGATTGGGGCGACGGCGGCGGGGGAGAGACCCAGTACTTC	CASSQDWGDGGGGETQYF
TRBD1	few	TRBV5-3	TRBJ1-2	TGTGCCAGAAGCCCAGTGTCGGACAGGTATTATGGCTACACCTTC	CARSPVSDRYYGYTF
TRBD1	-	TRBV24-1	TRBJ1-2	TGTGCCACCAGTGACCCGGGGACAGGGGATTCTGATGGCTACACCTTC	CATSDPGTGDSDGYTF
-	-	TRBV30	TRBJ2-5	TGTGCCTGGAGTCCGGGTCTCCCGGAGACCCAGTACTTC	CAWSPGLPETQYF
-	-	TRBV24-1	TRBJ2-6	TGTGCCACCAGTTGGGCCCCGTCTGGGGCCAACGTCCTGACTTTC	CATSWAPSGANVLTF
-	-	TRBV19	TRBJ1-1	TGTGCCAGTAGTAACATACAGAACACTGAAGCTTTCTTT	CASSNIQNTEAFF
TRBD1	-	TRBV7-9	TRBJ2-2	TGTGCCAGCAGCCCGGACAGGGGTAACACCGGGGAGCTGTTTTTT	CASSPDRGNTGELFF
-	-	TRBV3-1/TRBV3-2	TRBJ1-1	TGTGCCAGCAGCCACGTAGGGGGGGATACTGAAGCTTTCTTT	CASSHVGGDTEAFF
-	-	TRBV3-1/TRBV3-2	TRBJ2-5	TGTGCCAGCAGCCCCAGGATCCAAGAGACCCAGTACTTC	CASSPRIQETQYF
TRBD2	-	TRBV9	TRBJ2-1	TGTGCCAGCAGCCCTCGAGAAGGGCGGGGGGGCCTTTGGAATGAGCAGTTCTTC	CASSPREGRGGLWNEQFF
TRBD1	-	TRBV29-1	TRBJ2-1	TGCAGCGGCAGGGGGATAGCGAATGAGCAGTTCTTC	CSGRGIANEQFF
TRBD2	-	TRBV5-1	TRBJ2-3	TGCGCCAGCAGCTCTCAGGGACTAGCGGGGGGTCTTAGCACAGATACGCAGTATTTT	CASSSQGLAGGLSTDTQYF
-	few	TRBV5-4	TRBJ1-1	TGTGCCAGCAGCCAGTACGGGGGCACTGAAGCTTTCTTT	CASSQYGGTEAFF
-	few	TRBV18	TRBJ1-6	TGTGCCAGCTCATCGGATTTAACCCCCAATTCACCCCTCCACTTT	CASSSDLTPNSPLHF
TRBD1	-	TRBV6-5	TRBJ1-2	TGTGCCAGCACTAAAGGACAGGGGGTTGAATATGGCTACACCTTC	CASTKGQGVEYGYTF
TRBD1	-	TRBV11-2	TRBJ1-1	TGTGCCAGCAGCTTAGGTCCAGACAGGGGCAACACTGAAGCTTTCTTT	CASSLGPDRGNTEAFF
-	-	TRBV11-3	TRBJ2-1	TGTGCCAGCAGCCCGGACTCCTCCTACAATGAGCAGTTCTTC	CASSPDSSYNEQFF
-	-	TRBV7-2	TRBJ1-1	TGTGCCAGCAGCCAAGGAGACTTACCTAACACTGAAGCTTTCTTT	CASSQGDLPNTEAFF
-	-	TRBV5-1	TRBJ2-2	TGCGCCAGCAGCTTGGTCTCCCTGAACACCGGGGAGCTGTTTTTT	CASSLVSLNTGELFF
-	-	TRBV14	TRBJ1-6	TGTGCCAGCAGCCAAGATCTTTTGGGTTCCGGTAATTCACCCCTCCACTTT	CASSQDLLGSGNSPLHF
-	-	TRBV3-1/TRBV3-2	TRBJ2-5	TGTGCCAGCAGCTCTCGGACAGTCCGGGAGACCCAGTACTTC	CASSSRTVRETQYF
-	-	TRBV7-9	TRBJ1-2	TGTGCCAGCAGCTTAGATACGGAGGTCTATGGCTACACCTTC	CASSLDTEVYGYTF
-	-	TRBV5-1	TRBJ1-6	TGCGCCAGCAGCTTGGGACGGGGTACTAATTCACCCCTCCACTTT	CASSLGRGTNSPLHF
-	-	TRBV24-1	TRBJ1-2	TGTGCCACCACTCAGGGACTACTCTATGGCTACACCTTC	CATTQGLLYGYTF
-	-	TRBV18	TRBJ2-7	TGTGCCAGCTCACCCCGGGACATTAGCTCCTACGAGCAGTACTTC	CASSPRDISSYEQYF
-	-	TRBV5-8	TRBJ2-7	TGTGCCAGCAGCCTCCACTACGAGCAGTACTTC	CASSLHYEQYF
-	-	TRBV24-1	TRBJ1-2	TGTGCCACCAGTGTTTCTAACTATGGCTACACCTTC	CATSVSNYGYTF
-	-	TRBV3-1/TRBV3-2	TRBJ1-5	TGTGCCAGCAGCCACTCCCCGGACAGAAGCAATCAGCCCCAGCATTTT	CASSHSPDRSNQPQHF
TRBD1	-	TRBV18	TRBJ1-1	TGTGCCAGCTCATCAGGGGGGAACACTGAAGCTTTCTTT	CASSSGGNTEAFF
-	-	TRBV5-1	TRBJ2-1	TGCGCCAGCAGCCGTTGGGACCCGTTTGGGGATGAGCAGTTCTTC	CASSRWDPFGDEQFF